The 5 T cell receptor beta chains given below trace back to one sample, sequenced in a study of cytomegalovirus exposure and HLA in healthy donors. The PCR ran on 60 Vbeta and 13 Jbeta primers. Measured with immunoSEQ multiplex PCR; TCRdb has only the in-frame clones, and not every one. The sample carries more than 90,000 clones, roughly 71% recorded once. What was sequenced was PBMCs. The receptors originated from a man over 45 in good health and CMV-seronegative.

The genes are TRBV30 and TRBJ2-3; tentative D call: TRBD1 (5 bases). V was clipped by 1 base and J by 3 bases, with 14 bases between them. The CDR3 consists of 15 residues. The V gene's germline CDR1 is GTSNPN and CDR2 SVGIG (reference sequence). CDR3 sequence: CAWSDQGFLTDTQYF. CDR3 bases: TGTGCCTGGAGTGACCAGGGTTTTCTAACAGATACGCAGTATTTT.

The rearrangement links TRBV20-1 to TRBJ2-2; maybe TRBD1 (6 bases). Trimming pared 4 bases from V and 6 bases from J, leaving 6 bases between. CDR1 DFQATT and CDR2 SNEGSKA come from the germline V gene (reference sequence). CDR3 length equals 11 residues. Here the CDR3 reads CSAKGAGELFF. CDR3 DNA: TGCAGTGCTAAGGGGGCCGGGGAGCTGTTTTTT.

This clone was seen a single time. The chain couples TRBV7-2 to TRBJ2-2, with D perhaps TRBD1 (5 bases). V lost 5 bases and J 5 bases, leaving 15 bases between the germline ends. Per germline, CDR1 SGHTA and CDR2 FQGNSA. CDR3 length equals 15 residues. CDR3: CASSGQLRVTGELFF. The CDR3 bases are TGTGCCAGCAGCGGGCAACTCAGGGTTACCGGGGAGCTGTTTTTT.

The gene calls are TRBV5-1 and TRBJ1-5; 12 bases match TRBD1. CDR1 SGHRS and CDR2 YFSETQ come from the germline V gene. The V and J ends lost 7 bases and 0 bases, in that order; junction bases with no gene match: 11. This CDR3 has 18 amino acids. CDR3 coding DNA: TGCGCCAGCTCAGTGGGACAGGGGGCGATCTATAGCAATCAGCCCCAGCATTTT. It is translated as CASSVGQGAIYSNQPQHF.

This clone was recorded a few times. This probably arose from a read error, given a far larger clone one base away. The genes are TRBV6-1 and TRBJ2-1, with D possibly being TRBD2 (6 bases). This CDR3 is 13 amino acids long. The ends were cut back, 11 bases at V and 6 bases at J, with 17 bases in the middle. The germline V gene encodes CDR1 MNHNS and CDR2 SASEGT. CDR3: CACTGTALNEQFF. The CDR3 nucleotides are TGTGCCTGCACTGGGACTGCTCTCAATGAGCAGTTCTTC.